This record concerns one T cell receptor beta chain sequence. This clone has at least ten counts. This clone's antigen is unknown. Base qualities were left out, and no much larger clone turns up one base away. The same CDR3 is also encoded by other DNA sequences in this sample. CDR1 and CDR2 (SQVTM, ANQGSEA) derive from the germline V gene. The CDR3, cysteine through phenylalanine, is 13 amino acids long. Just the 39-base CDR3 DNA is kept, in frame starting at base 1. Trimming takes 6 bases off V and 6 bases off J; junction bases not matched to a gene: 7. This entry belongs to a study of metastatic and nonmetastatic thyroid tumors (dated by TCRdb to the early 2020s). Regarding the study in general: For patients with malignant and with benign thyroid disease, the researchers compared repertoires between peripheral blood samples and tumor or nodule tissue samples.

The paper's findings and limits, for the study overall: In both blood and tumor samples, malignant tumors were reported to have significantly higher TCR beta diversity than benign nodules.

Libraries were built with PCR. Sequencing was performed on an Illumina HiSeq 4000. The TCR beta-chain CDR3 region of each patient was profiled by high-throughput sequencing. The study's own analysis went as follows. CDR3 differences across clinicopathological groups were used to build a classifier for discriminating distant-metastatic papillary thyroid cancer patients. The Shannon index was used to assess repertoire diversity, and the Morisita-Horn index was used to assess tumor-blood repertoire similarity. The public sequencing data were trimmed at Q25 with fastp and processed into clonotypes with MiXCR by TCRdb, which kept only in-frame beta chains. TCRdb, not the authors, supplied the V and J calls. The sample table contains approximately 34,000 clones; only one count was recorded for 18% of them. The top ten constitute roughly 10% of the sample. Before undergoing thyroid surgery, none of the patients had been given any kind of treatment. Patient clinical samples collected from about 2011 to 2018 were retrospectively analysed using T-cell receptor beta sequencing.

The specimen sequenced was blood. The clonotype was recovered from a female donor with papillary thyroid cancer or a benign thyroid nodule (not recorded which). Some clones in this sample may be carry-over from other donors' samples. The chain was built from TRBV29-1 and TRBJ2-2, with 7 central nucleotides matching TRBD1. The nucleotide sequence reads TGCAGCGTGATGCCACAGGGGCCCGGGGAGCTGTTTTTT. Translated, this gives CSVMPQGPGELFF.